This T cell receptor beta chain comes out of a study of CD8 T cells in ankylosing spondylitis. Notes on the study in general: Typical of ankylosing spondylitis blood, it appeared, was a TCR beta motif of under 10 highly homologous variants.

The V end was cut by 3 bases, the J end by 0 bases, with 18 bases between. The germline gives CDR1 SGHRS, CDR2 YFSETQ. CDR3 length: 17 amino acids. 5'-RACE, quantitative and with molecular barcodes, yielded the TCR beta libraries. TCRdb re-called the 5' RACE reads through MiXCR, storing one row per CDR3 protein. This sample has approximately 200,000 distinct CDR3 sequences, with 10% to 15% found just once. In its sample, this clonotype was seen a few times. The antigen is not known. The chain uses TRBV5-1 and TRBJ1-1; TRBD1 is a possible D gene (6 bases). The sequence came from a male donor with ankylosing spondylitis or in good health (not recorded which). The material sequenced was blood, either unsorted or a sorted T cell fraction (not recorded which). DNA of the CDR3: TGCGCCAGCAGCTGGACCCGACAGGCGGCCATGAACACTGAAGCTTTCTTT. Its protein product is CASSWTRQAAMNTEAFF. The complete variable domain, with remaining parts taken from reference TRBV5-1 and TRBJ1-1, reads KAGVTQTPRYLIKTRGQQVTLSCSPISGHRSVSWYQQTPGQGLQFLFEYFSETQRNKGNFPGRFSGRQFSNSRSEMNVSTLELGDSALYLCASSWTRQAAMNTEAFFGQGTRLTVV.